Only a few counts were recorded for the clone carrying this TCR beta chain. This sample was taken from a study of human T cells and chemical hapten exposure. Overall study: TCR yield per sample varied, mainly due to pooled library volumes.

Specified time point: healthy volunteer bleed at 6 weeks. Total RNA extraction was carried out from unfractionated whole blood. Germline assignment: CDR1 DFQATT and CDR2 SNEGSKA (reference sequence). V lost 0 bases and J 5 bases, leaving 10 bases between the germline ends. The CDR3 is 14 amino acids. The library put unique molecular identifiers onto individual cDNA molecules. Per the original data handling: The number of TCRs in each sample had a median of roughly 100,000 and spanned about 23,224 to 690,600. TCRdb re-called the RACE reads with MiXCR, one entry per CDR3 protein. It is TCRdb's table, rather than the study itself, that gives the V and J calls and clone size. The profile covers around 80,000 distinct CDR3 sequences, with roughly 8.6% appearing a single time and approximately 1.5% taken by the ten largest.

The sample was whole blood. This clonotype was sampled from a male donor in good health. Some clones in this sample may be carry-over from other donors' samples. The chain uses TRBV20-1 and TRBJ1-4; the D gene is possibly TRBD1 (5 bases). CDR3 nucleotide sequence: TGCAGTGCTAGAGATCCCAGGGCCAATGAAAAACTGTTTTTT. Amino acid sequence: CSARDPRANEKLFF.